In its sample, the clone carrying this TCR beta chain was seen a few times. Its specificity is not known. Produced via immunoSEQ multiplex PCR; TCRdb's table is partial and in-frame only. In the table there are some 16,000 clones, about four fifths of which are singletons. CD4+ T cells from unexposed donors were obtained before the COVID-19 pandemic (2011-2018). After less than 11 days of culture, CD4+ T cells were isolated. The data are from a study of CD4 T cells in relation to SARS-CoV-2 and coronaviruses. Turning to the study itself: ViraFEST: roughly 10-day antigen culture of PBMCs, then TCR beta CDR3 sequencing. Negative control cultures got HIV-1 Nef peptides or no peptide. Findings and caveats of the study: No crossreactivity against non-spike viral proteins was tested here.

Germline V gives CDR1 SEHNR, CDR2 FQNEAQ (reference sequence). V was trimmed by 2 bases and J by 0 bases, leaving 8 bases between them. CDR3 size: 15 residues. The material sequenced was CD4+ T cells from PBMCs, cultured in vitro. The source is a human donor in good health. The V gene is TRBV7-9, the J gene TRBJ2-1; TRBD2 is a possible D gene (6 bases). CDR3 in DNA: TGTGCCAGCAGCTTATGGGGAGGCTCCTACAATGAGCAGTTCTTC. It yields the protein CASSLWGGSYNEQFF.